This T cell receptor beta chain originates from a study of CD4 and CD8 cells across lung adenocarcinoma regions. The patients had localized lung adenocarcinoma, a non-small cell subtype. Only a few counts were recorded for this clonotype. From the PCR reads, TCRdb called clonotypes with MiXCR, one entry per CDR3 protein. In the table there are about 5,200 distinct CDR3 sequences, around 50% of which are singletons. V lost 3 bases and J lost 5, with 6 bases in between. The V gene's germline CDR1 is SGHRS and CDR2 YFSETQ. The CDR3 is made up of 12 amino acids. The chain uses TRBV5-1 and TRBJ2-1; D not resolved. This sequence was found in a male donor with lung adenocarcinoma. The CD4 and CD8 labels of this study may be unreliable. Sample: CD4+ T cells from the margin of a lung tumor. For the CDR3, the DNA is TGCGCCAGCAGCTCACTACACAATGAGCAGTTCTTC. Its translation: CASSSLHNEQFF.